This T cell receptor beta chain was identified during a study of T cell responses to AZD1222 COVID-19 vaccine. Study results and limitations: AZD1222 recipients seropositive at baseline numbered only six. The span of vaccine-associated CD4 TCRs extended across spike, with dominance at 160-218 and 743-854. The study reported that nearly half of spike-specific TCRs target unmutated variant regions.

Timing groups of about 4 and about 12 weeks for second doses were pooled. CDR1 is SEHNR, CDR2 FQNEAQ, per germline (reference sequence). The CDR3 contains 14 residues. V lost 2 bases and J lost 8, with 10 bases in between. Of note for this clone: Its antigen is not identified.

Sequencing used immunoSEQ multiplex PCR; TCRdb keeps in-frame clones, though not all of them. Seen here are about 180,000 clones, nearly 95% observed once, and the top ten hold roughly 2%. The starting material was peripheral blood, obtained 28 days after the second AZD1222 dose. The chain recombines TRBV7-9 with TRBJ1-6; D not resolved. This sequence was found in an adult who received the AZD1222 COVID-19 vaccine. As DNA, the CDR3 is TGTGCCAGCAGCTTAAGCGGATTTGATTCACCCCTCCACTTT. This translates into CASSLSGFDSPLHF.